Shown below are 3 T cell receptor beta chains from a single sample sequenced in a study of shared clonotypes between healthy human individuals. Naive CD8 cells lacked CD45RO and underwent positive selection for CCR7, leaving out terminally differentiated effector memory CD45RA+ cells. TCRdb's table, derived via immunoSEQ multiplex PCR, lists solely in-frame clones and lacks some. Among about 800,000 clones listed, about 96% were seen once. The sequenced sample was naive CD8+ T cells sorted from blood. The receptors shown here come from a man aged 25 to 40 in good health.

The rearrangement uses TRBV4-3 and TRBJ2-3, with D perhaps matching TRBD2 (5 bases). There are 14 residues in the CDR3. The V and J ends lost 1 base and 5 bases respectively, with 10 bases between them. Germline V gene data show CDR1 as LGHNA and CDR2 as YSLEER. The CDR3 loop is CASSQGLEEDTQYF. Written as DNA, the CDR3 is TGCGCCAGCAGCCAAGGTTTGGAGGAAGATACGCAGTATTTT.

V gene TRBV28 combines with J gene TRBJ1-1; D might be TRBD1 (5 bases). The CDR3 sequence is 14 residues long. Germline V gene data show CDR1 as MDHEN and CDR2 as SYDVKM. V was trimmed by 1 base and J by 3 bases, leaving 9 bases between them. The CDR3 nucleotides read TGTGCCAGCAGTTTATTCCAGGGAGACACTGAAGCTTTCTTT. Protein sequence: CASSLFQGDTEAFF.

The chain links TRBV27 to TRBJ2-1, with D perhaps TRBD2 (5 bases). The V end was cut by 7 bases, the J end by 8 bases, with 15 bases between. CDR1 and CDR2 from the germline V gene are MNHEY and SMNVEV (reference sequence). This CDR3 has 13 amino acids. The CDR3 DNA sequence: TGTGCCAGCAAACCTTTGGATAGCGATGAGCAGTTCTTC. This translates into CASKPLDSDEQFF.